These T cell receptor beta chains were read from a single sample in a study of cytomegalovirus exposure and HLA in healthy donors. Sequenced by immunoSEQ multiplex PCR; TCRdb stores in-frame clones only, minus some. This repertoire shows about 240,000 clones, approximately 82% found once; its top ten account for 7% to 9%. Source material: PBMCs. These receptors were taken from a woman aged 60 to 75 in good health and CMV-seropositive. Both conserved end residues are part of each CDR3. A D gene is named only where the DNA matches it firmly. Only some rows state a clone size, as once, few, many or a class for expanded clones.

NA | TRBJ2-2 | NA | TRBV10-1 | TGCGCCAGCAAGGGGCCCTCGAACACCGGGGAGCTGTTTTTT | CASKGPSNTGELFF
NA | TRBJ1-5 | NA | TRBV6-1 | TGTGCCAGCAGTGAAGTAGAGGGTAATCAGCCCCAGCATTTT | CASSEVEGNQPQHF
NA | TRBJ1-3 | NA | TRBV27 | TGTGCCAGCAGTTTGGGGGGGGGCTCTGGAAACACCATATATTTT | CASSLGGGSGNTIYF
NA | TRBJ1-1 | NA | TRBV20-1 | TGCAGTGCGACTGGGAACACTGAAGCTTTCTTT | CSATGNTEAFF
NA | TRBJ2-2 | NA | TRBV9 | TGTGCCAGCAGCGTACAGGGGATCACCGGGGAGCTGTTTTTT | CASSVQGITGELFF
NA | TRBJ2-7 | few | TRBV30 | TGTGCCTGGAGTGTACTGACCTACGAGCAGTACTTC | CAWSVLTYEQYF
TRBD1 | TRBJ1-4 | NA | TRBV29-1 | TGCAGCGTTGAAGGGACAGGGGCTGAAAAACTGTTTTTT | CSVEGTGAEKLFF
NA | TRBJ2-1 | NA | TRBV29-1 | TGCAGCGTTCGGGGAACCACCCCAAGCAATGAGCAGTTCTTC | CSVRGTTPSNEQFF
TRBD2 | TRBJ2-7 | NA | TRBV5-1 | TGCGCCAGCAGCTCTAGCGGCGAGACCTACGAGCAGTACTTC | CASSSSGETYEQYF
NA | TRBJ2-3 | NA | TRBV2 | TGTGCCAGCAGCGCTACTAAACAGGGTCCGCAGTATTTT | CASSATKQGPQYF
NA | TRBJ1-1 | NA | TRBV6-1 | TGTGCCAGCAGTGAAGTTGGCAGGGGGAACACTGAAGCTTTCTTT | CASSEVGRGNTEAFF
NA | TRBJ2-7 | few | TRBV5-8 | TGTGCCAGCAGTCGAGATACAGACTACGAGCAGTACTTC | CASSRDTDYEQYF
NA | TRBJ1-5 | NA | TRBV5-4 | TGTGCCAGCAGCTTGGAATCAGAAAATCAGCCCCAGCATTTT | CASSLESENQPQHF